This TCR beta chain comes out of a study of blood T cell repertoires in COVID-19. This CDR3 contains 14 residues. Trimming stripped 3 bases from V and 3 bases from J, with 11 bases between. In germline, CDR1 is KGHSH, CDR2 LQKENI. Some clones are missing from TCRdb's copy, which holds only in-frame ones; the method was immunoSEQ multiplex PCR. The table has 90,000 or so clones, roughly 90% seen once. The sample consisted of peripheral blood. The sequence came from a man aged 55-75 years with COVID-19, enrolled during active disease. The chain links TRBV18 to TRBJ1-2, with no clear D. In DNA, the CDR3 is TGTGCCAGCTCACCTAGCGGGGAGGACTATGGCTACACCTTC. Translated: CASSPSGEDYGYTF.